A selection of T cell receptor beta chains follows, all from one sample in a study of blood T cell repertoires in COVID-19. Assay used: immunoSEQ multiplex PCR; TCRdb lists only in-frame clones, some missing. The sample contains just under 300,000 clones, more than 75% of which appear only once. Source material: peripheral blood. These receptors originate from a man between 65 and 85 years old with acute or convalescent COVID-19. Each CDR3 is given with its conserved first and last residue. The D gene is left open where the match is weak. A row's size may be missing; if present it is once, few, many or a size class.

D	J	V	size	DNA	CDR3
TRBD1	TRBJ2-1	TRBV30	.	TGTGCCTGGAGTCGGGACAGGGCCAAAATCTCCTACAATGAGCAGTTCTTC	CAWSRDRAKISYNEQFF
.	TRBJ2-7	TRBV2	.	TGTGCCAGCAGGCCGGTGGCAGGGTCCTACGAGCAGTACTTC	CASRPVAGSYEQYF
.	TRBJ2-3	TRBV5-1	.	TGCGCCAGCAGCTCACAGGGCACAGATACGCAGTATTTT	CASSSQGTDTQYF
TRBD2	TRBJ2-1	TRBV6-1	.	TGTGCCAGCAGTGAAGAAGCGGGGGGGTACAATGAGCAGTTCTTC	CASSEEAGGYNEQFF
.	TRBJ1-2	TRBV4-3	.	TGCGCCAGCAGCCAAGGGACAGCGTTGGTGGATGGCTACACCTTC	CASSQGTALVDGYTF
TRBD1	TRBJ1-6	TRBV3-1/TRBV3-2	.	TGTGCCAGCAGCCCCGGGACAGGGGGCGGTTCACCCCTCCACTTT	CASSPGTGGGSPLHF
TRBD1	TRBJ1-5	TRBV12-3/TRBV12-4	once	TGTGCCAGCAGGGGGACAGGGAATCAGCCCCAGCATTTT	CASRGTGNQPQHF
TRBD1	TRBJ1-6	TRBV27	.	TGTGCCAGCAGCCATTCCCGGGACAGGGCAGCGAATTCACCCCTCCACTTT	CASSHSRDRAANSPLHF
.	TRBJ2-2	TRBV4-3	.	TGCGCCAGCAGCCAGGAGGGCCACACCGGGGAGCTGTTTTTT	CASSQEGHTGELFF
TRBD1	TRBJ2-7	TRBV28	.	TGTGCCAGCAGTGCCACTAAAACAGGGGCGCGGTACGAGCAGTACTTC	CASSATKTGARYEQYF
.	TRBJ1-3	TRBV11-2	.	TGTGCCAGCAGACCAGCAGGGGTCCCCTCTGGAAACACCATATATTTT	CASRPAGVPSGNTIYF
.	TRBJ1-4	TRBV9	.	TGTGCCAGCAGCTCAGGGACGGCGGGGGAAAAACTGTTTTTT	CASSSGTAGEKLFF
.	TRBJ1-6	TRBV6-1	.	TGTGCCAGCAGTGAAGTTGGTGGGGGGTCACCCCTCCACTTT	CASSEVGGGSPLHF
TRBD1	TRBJ1-2	TRBV5-1	.	TGCGCCAGCAGCCAATGGGACAGTAACTATGGCTACACCTTC	CASSQWDSNYGYTF
.	TRBJ1-1	TRBV5-4	once	TGTGCCAGCACCTCGCTATTTACAGGATCGAACACTGAAGCTTTCTTT	CASTSLFTGSNTEAFF
.	TRBJ1-1	TRBV19	.	TGTGCCAGTAGTACCCTCCAACAGGGAACTACTGAAGCTTTCTTT	CASSTLQQGTTEAFF
TRBD1	TRBJ1-3	TRBV18	.	TGTGCCAGCTCACTCTCAGGGGGCAATTTGAGAAACACCATATATTTT	CASSLSGGNLRNTIYF
.	TRBJ1-5	TRBV19	.	TGTGCCAGTAGTATTCGAGGTGGGAATCAGCCCCAGCATTTT	CASSIRGGNQPQHF
.	TRBJ2-3	TRBV5-1	.	TGCGCCAGCAGCTACCCGGGGCGGGGAGATACGCAGTATTTT	CASSYPGRGDTQYF
.	TRBJ1-4	TRBV7-9	.	TGTGCCAGCAGCCCTCCACGGTGGGGGCAAAGGAAAAAACTGTTTTTT	CASSPPRWGQRKKLFF
.	TRBJ2-7	TRBV19	.	TGTGCCAGTAGTAGATCAAGGGAAAGGGGTACGCACGAGCAGTACTTC	CASSRSRERGTHEQYF
.	TRBJ2-3	TRBV5-4	.	TGTGCCAGCAGCGACGCTCGGCGGGGCAGCACAGATACGCAGTATTTT	CASSDARRGSTDTQYF
TRBD2	TRBJ2-3	TRBV19	.	TGTGCCAGTAGTATTTTGACTAGCGGATCCACAGATACGCAGTATTTT	CASSILTSGSTDTQYF
TRBD1	TRBJ1-5	TRBV6-6	.	TGTGCCAGCAGCCATACAGGACAGGTTCCCAATCAGCCCCAGCATTTT	CASSHTGQVPNQPQHF
.	TRBJ2-5	TRBV24-1	.	TGTGCCACCAGTGATGGAAGCCGGACAGCCGTAGCCACCCAGTACTTC	CATSDGSRTAVATQYF
TRBD1	TRBJ1-1	TRBV6-2/TRBV6-3	few	TGTGCCAGCAGTCGGGACAGGGATACCAAAGCTTTCTTT	CASSRDRDTKAFF
TRBD1	TRBJ2-7	TRBV9	.	TGTGCCAGCAGCGCGGGGACAGGGAGGACCTACGAGCAGTACTTC	CASSAGTGRTYEQYF
TRBD2	TRBJ2-5	TRBV11-2	.	TGTGCCAGCACCCGTAGCGGGAATGACCAAGAGACCCAGTACTTC	CASTRSGNDQETQYF
.	TRBJ2-7	TRBV4-3	.	TGCGCCAGCAGCCTAGCGGCTAGCTCCTACGAGCAGTACTTC	CASSLAASSYEQYF
.	TRBJ2-7	TRBV6-5	once	TGTGCCAGCAGCCACGGGACACAACAATCCTACGAGCAGTACTTC	CASSHGTQQSYEQYF
TRBD1	TRBJ2-7	TRBV18	.	TGTGCCAGCTCAACCAACAGGGGGGTCCTCGAGCAGTACTTC	CASSTNRGVLEQYF
.	TRBJ2-7	TRBV28	.	TGTGCCATCACCCCCCCCGGGGGCTACGAGCAGTACTTC	CAITPPGGYEQYF
.	TRBJ2-1	TRBV19	.	TGTGCCAGTAGTATCGGCGCGGGAAGGGGCCATGAGCAGTTCTTC	CASSIGAGRGHEQFF
.	TRBJ2-3	TRBV3-1/TRBV3-2	.	TGTGCCAGCAGCCAAGTGAGGGATACGCAGTATTTT	CASSQVRDTQYF
TRBD1	TRBJ2-5	TRBV5-1	.	TGCGCCAGCAGTCTCGGACAGGAGAGGGAGACCCAGTACTTC	CASSLGQERETQYF